The 14 T cell receptor beta chains given below trace back to one sample, sequenced in a study of blood T cell dynamics during melanoma immunotherapy. Libraries were prepared by immunoSEQ multiplex PCR; TCRdb keeps only in-frame clonotypes and omits some of them. Of 25,000 to 30,000 clones listed, 80% to 85% are singletons. Time point described: week 3, after first cycle of checkpoint inhibitor. The sequenced sample was blood, obtained from a patient treated with checkpoint blockade. All receptors derive from a human donor with melanoma.

This clone has more than one count but fewer than ten. The chain is built from TRBV19 and TRBJ2-7; D may be TRBD1 (5 bases). V shed 5 bases and J shed 3 bases, with 5 bases lying between them. The CDR3 sequence is 11 residues long. Germline V gene lookup returns CDR1 LNHDA and CDR2 SQIVND (reference sequence). The CDR3 reads CASSQGYEQYF. The CDR3 DNA reads as TGTGCCAGTAGTCAGGGCTACGAGCAGTACTTC.

The chain uses TRBV5-4 and TRBJ2-2; the D gene is possibly TRBD1 (5 bases). Trimming shortened V by 4 bases and J by 6 bases, and 19 bases separated the two germline ends. The CDR3 covers 16 residues. Looked up from germline, CDR1 is SGHNT and CDR2 is YYREEE (reference sequence). CDR3 DNA: TGTGCCAGCAGCAGGGGCACTGTGATGTCCCCCGGGGAGCTGTTTTTT. It codes for CASSRGTVMSPGELFF. Full variable domain (outside the CDR3, taken from reference TRBV5-4 and TRBJ2-2): ETGVTQSPTHLIKTRGQQVTLRCSSQSGHNTVSWYQQALGQGPQFIFQYYREEENGRGNFPPRFSGLQFPNYSSELNVNALELDDSALYLCASSRGTVMSPGELFFGEGSRLTVL.

This clone is large (0.1 to 1%) by share. The V call is TRBV28, the J call TRBJ2-3, with TRBD2 identical over 13 bases. Germline V lookup: CDR1 MDHEN, CDR2 SYDVKM. The CDR3 covers 17 residues. Unmatched junction bases numbered 8, after V lost 7 bases and J lost 1 base. CDR3 sequence: CASTGTSGRVRTDTQYF. The CDR3 DNA follows: TGTGCCAGCACTGGAACTAGCGGGAGGGTGCGCACAGATACGCAGTATTTT.

V usage is TRBV10-3 and J usage is TRBJ1-2; 7 bases agree with TRBD1. The CDR3 is made up of 15 amino acids. Trimming cost V 0 bases and J 4 bases; bases outside gene matches: 5. Germline CDR1 ENHRY, CDR2 SYGVKD. For the CDR3, the DNA is TGTGCCATCAGTGAGTCGGTAGGGGGCAGCTATGGCTACACCTTC. It is translated as CAISESVGGSYGYTF.

The chain joins TRBV19 to TRBJ1-1; TRBD1 is a possible D gene (5 bases). The germline gives CDR1 LNHDA, CDR2 SQIVND (reference sequence). The CDR3 sequence is 13 residues long. V gave up 6 bases and J gave up 5 bases, with 13 bases separating them. CDR3 in DNA: TGTGCCAGTAGCCTACACGGGGGGACTGAAGCTTTCTTT. Translated, it gives CASSLHGGTEAFF.

V and J are TRBV6-5 and TRBJ1-1; the D gene is possibly TRBD1 (5 bases). The CDR3 totals 15 residues. Trimming took 7 bases from V and 3 from J, leaving 18 bases between them. The germline CDR1 and CDR2 sequences are MNHEY and SVGAGI. CDR3 coding DNA: TGTGCCAGCACTCGTCAGTCCGGGACCCACACTGAAGCTTTCTTT. It specifies CASTRQSGTHTEAFF.

The chain has TRBV10-2 and TRBJ2-7, with a tentative D call TRBD1 (5 bases). CDR1 and CDR2 from the germline V gene are WSHSY and SAAADI. The CDR3 consists of 14 residues. V gave up 11 bases and J gave up 4 bases, with 21 bases separating them. The CDR3 sequence: CAPSDLGKGYEQYF. CDR3 DNA sequence: TGCGCCCCCTCCGATCTAGGGAAGGGGTACGAGCAGTACTTC.

J is TRBJ1-2 and V is TRBV5-6; no definite D call. CDR3 size: 13 residues. V lost 2 bases, J lost 8 bases, and 13 bases lay in between. The germline V gene encodes CDR1 SGHDT and CDR2 YYEEEE. The CDR3 protein is CASSFKGVGGYTF. CDR3 coding DNA: TGTGCCAGCAGCTTTAAGGGAGTTGGAGGCTACACCTTC.

V usage is TRBV7-2 and J usage is TRBJ1-2; D might be TRBD1 (6 bases). In germline, CDR1 is SGHTA, CDR2 FQGNSA. This CDR3 comprises 14 residues. V dropped 8 bases and J dropped 8 bases, with 21 bases sitting between them. The CDR3 bases are TGTGCCAGCCAAAAAACCCCAGGGGCGGGCGGCTACACCTTC. Its translation: CASQKTPGAGGYTF.

The V and J genes are TRBV6-1 and TRBJ1-5; D call uncertain. V was pared by 4 bases and J by 2 bases, with 12 bases between. The CDR3 is 15 residues long. Germline assignment: CDR1 MNHNS and CDR2 SASEGT. The CDR3 protein is CASSANIRGNQPQHF. In DNA form, the CDR3 reads TGTGCCAGCAGTGCGAACATAAGGGGCAATCAGCCCCAGCATTTT.

A few counts support this clone. The chain carries TRBV7-2 and TRBJ1-5; possibly TRBD1 for D (6 bases). The germline V gene encodes CDR1 SGHTA and CDR2 FQGNSA. This CDR3 has 15 amino acids. V lost 5 bases and J 4 bases, leaving 15 bases between the germline ends. The CDR3 spells CASSLDPGANQPQHF. The DNA of the CDR3 is TGTGCCAGCAGCCTCGATCCGGGGGCGAATCAGCCCCAGCATTTT.

This clone was recorded once. The chain combines TRBV6-1 with TRBJ2-1; unclear D gene. There are 14 residues in the CDR3. Trimming shortened V by 7 bases and J by 4 bases, and 14 bases separated the two germline ends. Germline assignment: CDR1 MNHNS and CDR2 SASEGT. The CDR3 DNA is TGTGCCAGCACCGCCGCTGGGCCATACAATGAGCAGTTCTTC. Amino acid sequence: CASTAAGPYNEQFF.

V gene TRBV5-4 combines with J gene TRBJ1-2, with TRBD1 matching over 7 bases. Trimming cost V 0 bases and J 2 bases; bases outside gene matches: 10. The germline V gene has CDR1 SGHNT and CDR2 YYREEE (reference sequence). The CDR3 consists of 17 residues. The DNA of the CDR3 is TGTGCCAGCAGCTTGGGGAGGCCCGACAGGGCAAACTATGGCTACACCTTC. As protein: CASSLGRPDRANYGYTF. Looking up the rest from reference TRBV5-4 and TRBJ1-2 gives the full variable domain: ETGVTQSPTHLIKTRGQQVTLRCSSQSGHNTVSWYQQALGQGPQFIFQYYREEENGRGNFPPRFSGLQFPNYSSELNVNALELDDSALYLCASSLGRPDRANYGYTFGSGTRLTVV.

For this clone: Compared with germline, one end of the junction differs, possibly owing to a read error. The chain combines TRBV7-7 with TRBJ1-3; D is unclear. In germline, CDR1 is SSHAT, CDR2 FNYEAQ (reference sequence). CDR3 length: 13 amino acids. The CDR3 sequence is CASSPQPGNTIYF. DNA for the CDR3: TGTGCTAGCAGCCCCCAGCCTGGAAACACCATATATTTT.